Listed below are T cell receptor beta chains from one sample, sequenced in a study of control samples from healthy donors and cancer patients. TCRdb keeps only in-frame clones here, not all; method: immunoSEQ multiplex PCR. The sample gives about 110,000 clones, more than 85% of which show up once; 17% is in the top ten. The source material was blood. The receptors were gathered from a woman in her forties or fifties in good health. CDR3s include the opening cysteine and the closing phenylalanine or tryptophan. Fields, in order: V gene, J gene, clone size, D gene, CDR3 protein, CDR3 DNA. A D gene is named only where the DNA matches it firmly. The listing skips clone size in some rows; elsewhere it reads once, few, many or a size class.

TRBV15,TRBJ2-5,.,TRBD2,CATSRDLLGTSGETQYF,TGTGCCACCAGCAGAGATTTGTTAGGAACTAGCGGAGAGACCCAGTACTTC
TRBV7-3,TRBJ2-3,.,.,CASSLMLPDTQYF,TGTGCCAGCAGCTTAATGCTCCCAGATACGCAGTATTTT
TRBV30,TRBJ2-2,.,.,CACLRWGSGELFF,TGTGCCTGCCTAAGGTGGGGGTCAGGGGAGCTGTTTTTT
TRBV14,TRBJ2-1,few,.,CASSQLLVNEQFF,TGTGCCAGCAGCCAACTTCTAGTGAATGAGCAGTTCTTC
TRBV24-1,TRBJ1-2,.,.,CATSDSRTANYGYTF,TGTGCCACCAGTGACTCACGGACAGCCAACTATGGCTACACCTTC
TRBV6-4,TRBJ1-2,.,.,CASSDSVPARGYTF,TGTGCCAGCAGTGACTCAGTGCCCGCTAGAGGCTACACCTTC
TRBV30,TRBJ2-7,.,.,CAWSGRSPYEQYF,TGTGCCTGGAGTGGTCGTTCCCCCTACGAGCAGTACTTC
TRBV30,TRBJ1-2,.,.,CAWSVSDYGYTF,TGTGCCTGGAGTGTCTCTGATTATGGCTACACCTTC
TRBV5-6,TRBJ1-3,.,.,CASSRYPLSGNTIYF,TGTGCCAGCAGCCGATACCCGTTGTCTGGAAACACCATATATTTT
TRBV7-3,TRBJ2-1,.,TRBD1,CASSRATGQSYNEQFF,TGTGCCAGCAGCAGAGCAACGGGACAGTCCTACAATGAGCAGTTCTTC
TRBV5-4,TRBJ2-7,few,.,CASHRDTGEQYF,TGTGCCAGCCACAGGGATACTGGCGAGCAGTACTTC
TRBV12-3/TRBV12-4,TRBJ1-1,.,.,CASSAYRDTGAFF,TGTGCCAGCAGTGCCTACCGGGACACTGGGGCTTTCTTT
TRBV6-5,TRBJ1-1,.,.,CASSPGTGLNTEAFF,TGTGCCAGCAGCCCGGGGACCGGTTTGAACACTGAAGCTTTCTTT
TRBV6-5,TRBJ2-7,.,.,CASSYQVAGDEQYF,TGTGCCAGCAGTTACCAGGTCGCCGGCGACGAGCAGTACTTC
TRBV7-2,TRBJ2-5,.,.,CASSYSGSARETQYF,TGTGCCAGCAGCTATAGTGGGTCTGCCCGGGAGACCCAGTACTTC
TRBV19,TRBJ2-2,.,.,CASSLVGAGELFF,TGTGCCAGTAGCCTAGTGGGGGCAGGGGAGCTGTTTTTT
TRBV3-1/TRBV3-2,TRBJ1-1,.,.,CASSLDWDLEAFF,TGTGCCAGCAGCCTCGACTGGGATTTGGAGGCTTTCTTT
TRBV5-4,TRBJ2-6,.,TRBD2,CAMPGGSGANVLTF,TGTGCCATGCCGGGGGGTTCTGGGGCCAACGTCCTGACTTTC
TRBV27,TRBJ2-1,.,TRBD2,CASGSGSSYNEQFF,TGTGCCAGCGGAAGCGGGAGTTCCTACAATGAGCAGTTCTTC
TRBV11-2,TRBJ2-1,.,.,CASSPLGGGTYNEQFF,TGTGCCAGCAGCCCCCTCGGCGGGGGCACCTACAATGAGCAGTTCTTC